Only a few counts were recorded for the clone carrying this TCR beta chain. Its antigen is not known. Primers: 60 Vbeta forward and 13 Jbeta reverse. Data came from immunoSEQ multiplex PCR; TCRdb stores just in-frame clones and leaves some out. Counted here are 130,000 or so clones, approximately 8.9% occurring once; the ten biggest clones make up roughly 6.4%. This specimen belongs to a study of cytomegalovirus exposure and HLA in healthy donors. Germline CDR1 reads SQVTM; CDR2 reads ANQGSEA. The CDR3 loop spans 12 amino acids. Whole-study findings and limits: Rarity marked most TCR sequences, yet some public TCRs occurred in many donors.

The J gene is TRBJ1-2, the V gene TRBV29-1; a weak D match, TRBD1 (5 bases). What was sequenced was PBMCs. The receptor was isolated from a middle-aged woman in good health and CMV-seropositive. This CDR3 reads CSTDGQGYGYTF. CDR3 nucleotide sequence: TGCAGTACTGACGGGCAGGGCTATGGCTACACCTTC.